The 10 T cell receptor beta chains below were found in one sample sequenced in a study of identifying expanded T cells in peripheral blood. Sequencing used immunoSEQ multiplex PCR; TCRdb keeps in-frame clones, though not all of them. The sample yields approximately 50,000 clones, approximately 82% seen once. Sequenced sample: blood. These receptors were collected from a person aged 18 to 75 in good health.

This chain uses TRBV19 with TRBJ1-2; D possibly corresponds to TRBD1 (6 bases). Trimming stripped 4 bases from V and 4 bases from J, with 19 bases between. CDR3 length equals 16 residues. CDR1 and CDR2 from the germline V gene are LNHDA and SQIVND (reference sequence). CDR3 coding DNA: TGTGCCAGTAGTACGACAGGATCCGGAGGGGCCTATGGCTACACCTTC. Translated: CASSTTGSGGAYGYTF.

V usage is TRBV18 and J usage is TRBJ1-6, with D unclear. V was cut by 6 bases and J by 7 bases, with 13 bases left in between. Germline CDR1 is KGHSH and CDR2 is LQKENI. The CDR3 loop spans 14 amino acids. In nucleotides, the CDR3 is TGTGCCAGCTCGCCCTTACCCACGAATTCACCCCTCCACTTT. It translates to CASSPLPTNSPLHF.

The CDR3 reads CAWSQGGQANEKLFF. CDR3 coding DNA: TGTGCCTGGAGTCAAGGGGGGCAAGCTAATGAAAAACTGTTTTTT. The genes are TRBV30 and TRBJ1-4; D may be TRBD1 (6 bases). From germline, CDR1 is GTSNPN and CDR2 SVGIG (reference sequence). The CDR3 runs 15 residues. V was cut by 2 bases and J by 3 bases, with 13 bases left in between.

This chain uses TRBV19 with TRBJ2-1; D gene ambiguous. Germline assignment: CDR1 LNHDA and CDR2 SQIVND (reference sequence). There are 12 residues in the CDR3. V lost 6 bases and J lost 6, with 9 bases in between. CDR3 sequence: CASSFRRNEQFF. The CDR3 DNA reads as TGTGCCAGTAGCTTTCGTCGCAATGAGCAGTTCTTC.

The V call is TRBV29-1, the J call TRBJ2-5; D tentatively reads TRBD1 or TRBD2 (5 bases each). This CDR3 has 11 amino acids. Germline V gene data show CDR1 as SQVTM and CDR2 as ANQGSEA. V lost 5 bases and J 4 bases, leaving 8 bases between the germline ends. The CDR3 here is CSVYGGETQYF. The CDR3 nucleotides are TGCAGCGTTTATGGGGGAGAGACCCAGTACTTC.

This clone was detected a few times. The V call is TRBV5-1, the J call TRBJ2-7; 10 bases match TRBD1. The CDR3 length is 15 residues. Germline-derived CDR1 and CDR2 are SGHRS and YFSETQ. The junction had 9 bases not matched to a gene; V was cut back by 4 bases and J by 5 bases. The CDR3 DNA is TGCGCCAGCAGCACTGGGACAGGGGATTTAGACGAGCAGTACTTC. Translated: CASSTGTGDLDEQYF.

A few counts support this clone. The rearrangement uses TRBV28 and TRBJ1-3, with D unresolved. Trimming shortened V by 6 bases and J by 2 bases, and 5 bases separated the two germline ends. CDR1 and CDR2 from the germline V gene are MDHEN and SYDVKM. The CDR3 runs 12 residues. The chain's CDR3 is CASSDPGNTIYF. The CDR3, as DNA: TGTGCCAGCAGCGACCCTGGAAACACCATATATTTT.

The chain employs TRBV5-1 and TRBJ2-1, with 10 nucleotides matching TRBD2. Germline V CDR1 and CDR2: SGHRS, YFSETQ. With V trimmed by 4 bases and J by 9 bases, 13 bases remained unmatched. This CDR3 region has 16 residues. The CDR3 sequence is CASSPPTSGVGSEQFF. The DNA for the CDR3 is TGCGCCAGCAGCCCTCCAACTAGCGGGGTTGGGAGTGAGCAGTTCTTC.

V gene TRBV5-4 combines with J gene TRBJ2-2; the D is unclear. The CDR3 consists of 14 residues. Germline CDR1 SGHNT, CDR2 YYREEE (reference sequence). Trimming shortened V by 4 bases and J by 1 base, and 8 bases separated the two germline ends. CDR3 in amino acids: CASSAEMNTGELFF. The CDR3 bases are TGTGCCAGCAGCGCGGAGATGAACACCGGGGAGCTGTTTTTT.

The chain recombines TRBV19 with TRBJ1-3; 8 bases are a match to TRBD1. The trim removed 5 bases at V and 7 bases at J, leaving 7 bases unmatched. Germline CDR1 and CDR2: LNHDA and SQIVND (reference sequence). CDR3 length: 14 amino acids. CDR3 sequence (DNA): TGTGCCAGTAGTGCCGGGACAGGCGGCAACACCATATATTTT. Encoded protein: CASSAGTGGNTIYF.